This TCR beta chain was sequenced during a study of CD8 T cells in ankylosing spondylitis. Study results and caveats: Matched ankylosing spondylitis synovial fluid reportedly contained a significantly enriched population of disease-linked clones. A TCR beta motif of eight or nine highly homologous variants seemed to mark ankylosing spondylitis blood. The authors found the disease-linked clones to be CD8+ and relatively rare in peripheral blood.

In making TCR beta libraries, quantitative 5'-RACE with molecular barcodes was used. MiXCR, run by TCRdb on the 5' RACE reads, gives a single entry per CDR3 protein. The sample records approximately 240,000 distinct CDR3 sequences, about 10% being singletons. For this clonotype: The antigen is unknown. A read error is possible here, since a much larger clone lies one base away.

The CDR3 spans 18 residues. Germline V lookup: CDR1 MNHEY, CDR2 SVGAGI. The V gene is TRBV6-5, the J gene TRBJ2-7; 7 positions match TRBD1. The receptor was derived from a male donor with ankylosing spondylitis or in good health (not recorded which). The sequencing input was blood, either unsorted or a sorted T cell fraction (not recorded which). The CDR3 reads CACSLTGTAGWGDYEQYF. The CDR3, as DNA: TGTGCCTGCAGTTTAACCGGGACAGCCGGGTGGGGAGACTACGAGCAGTACTTC.